These 12 T cell receptor beta chains came from one sample sequenced in a study of CD8+CD57+ T cells in acquired aplastic anemia. Genomic DNA served as template for TCR beta VDJ and CDR3 profiling. TCRdb independently ran MiXCR on the reads; one entry per CDR3 protein. The sample contains 100,000 to 150,000 distinct CDR3 sequences, 40% to 60% of which appear only once. Input material: sorted CD4+, CD8+, or CD8+CD57+ T cells (not recorded which) from PBMCs. All receptors come from a human donor in good health, serving as a control.

The CDR3 sequence: CSVEAKFEQYF. The DNA of the CDR3 is TGCAGCGTTGAAGCAAAGTTCGAGCAGTACTTC. The chain uses TRBV29-1 and TRBJ2-7; D is uncertain. The germline CDR1 and CDR2 sequences are SQVTM and ANQGSEA. Trimming took 1 base from V and 6 from J, leaving 7 bases between them. The CDR3 is 11 amino acids.

The table lists this clonotype with many counts. This chain joins TRBV20-1 and TRBJ1-3; 10 nucleotides align to TRBD1. Germline trimming cut 5 bases from V and 2 bases from J; bases unmatched to any gene: 3. The germline CDR1 and CDR2 sequences are DFQATT and SNEGSKA (reference sequence). The CDR3 covers 14 residues. CDR3 nucleotides: TGCAGTGCTGGGGACAGGGGTGCTGGAAACACCATATATTTT. This sequence encodes CSAGDRGAGNTIYF.

The DNA for the CDR3 is TGTGCCAGCAGCCCCAGTACGGGAGGCTACACCTTC. Amino acid sequence: CASSPSTGGYTF. The genes are TRBV9 and TRBJ1-2; D gene ambiguous. CDR1 is SGDLS and CDR2 is YYNGEE in the germline V gene. The CDR3 totals 12 residues. The germline V and J ends were trimmed by 4 bases and 8 bases, with 12 bases remaining between them.

This clonotype was detected many times. The chain has TRBV7-9 and TRBJ2-3; D might be TRBD2 (6 bases). The ends were cut back, 6 bases at V and 5 bases at J, with 18 bases in the middle. The CDR3 covers 15 residues. CDR1 is SEHNR and CDR2 is FQNEAQ in the germline V gene (reference sequence). The CDR3 spells CASRQLTQGGDTQYF. The CDR3 DNA reads as TGTGCCAGCAGACAGCTTACCCAGGGAGGAGATACGCAGTATTTT.

The V gene is TRBV10-2, the J gene TRBJ2-7; TRBD1 might be the D (5 bases). Trimming shortened V by 5 bases and J by 3 bases, and 14 bases separated the two germline ends. Germline lookup yields CDR1 WSHSY and CDR2 SAAADI. The CDR3 is made up of 14 amino acids. As DNA, the CDR3 is TGCGCCAGCAGTCAAGGGGTTACGGGCTACGAGCAGTACTTC. This codes for CASSQGVTGYEQYF.

The chain links TRBV20-1 to TRBJ2-7; 8 nucleotides match TRBD2. CDR3 length: 12 amino acids. CDR1 is DFQATT, CDR2 SNEGSKA, per germline (reference sequence). CDR3 loop: CSVAGGSYEQYF. In DNA form, the CDR3 reads TGCAGCGTTGCGGGGGGCTCCTACGAGCAGTACTTC.

V is TRBV24-1 and J is TRBJ1-1; 7 nucleotides align to TRBD1. Germline CDR1 is KGHDR and CDR2 is SFDVKD. V dropped 9 bases and J dropped 0; count of bases not matched to a gene: 3. The CDR3 extends over 13 amino acids. The CDR3 loop is CATSTGMNTEAFF. In DNA, the CDR3 is TGTGCCACCTCGACAGGGATGAACACTGAAGCTTTCTTT.

The rearrangement joins TRBV15 to TRBJ2-1; TRBD2 aligns across 12 bases. Germline V CDR1 and CDR2: LNHNV, YYDKDF (reference sequence). The CDR3 has 16 residues. Germline trimming cut 0 bases from V and 6 bases from J; bases unmatched to any gene: 3. The CDR3 bases are TGTGCCACCAGCAGAGAACTAGCGGGGGGCTCCAATGAGCAGTTCTTC. It specifies CATSRELAGGSNEQFF.

Concerning this clonotype: This sequence may be a read error, since a much larger clone differs from it by one base. The gene calls are TRBV11-2 and TRBJ1-1; D remains unclear. Per germline, CDR1 SGHAT and CDR2 FQNNGV. The CDR3 extends over 15 amino acids. Written as DNA, the CDR3 is TGTGCCGGCAGCTTACGAGGCGTGGAAAACACTGAAGCTTTCTTT. This sequence encodes CAGSLRGVENTEAFF.

This clonotype was seen ten or more times. The V call is TRBV18, the J call TRBJ1-2; D is possibly TRBD1 (5 bases). Per the germline V gene, CDR1 is KGHSH and CDR2 is LQKENI. The ends were cut back, 2 bases at V and 4 bases at J, with 14 bases in the middle. This CDR3 spans 15 amino acids. The CDR3 DNA is TGTGCCAGCTCACCAAAGGGAGGGGACGGCTATGGCTACACCTTC. It codes for CASSPKGGDGYGYTF.

This chain joins TRBV6-1 and TRBJ1-2; D perhaps matches TRBD1 (6 bases). Germline lookup yields CDR1 MNHNS and CDR2 SASEGT. The V and J ends lost 8 bases and 0 bases respectively, with 13 bases between them. The CDR3 is made up of 14 amino acids. The CDR3 DNA reads as TGTGCCAGCGCCCCGGACAGCCCTAACTATGGCTACACCTTC. This codes for CASAPDSPNYGYTF.

This clonotype was observed many times. This chain uses TRBV20-1 with TRBJ1-1; a weak D match, TRBD1 (6 bases). Deletions cut 2 bases from V and 5 bases from J, with 15 bases between. The CDR3 spans 14 residues. In germline, CDR1 is DFQATT, CDR2 SNEGSKA (reference sequence). The CDR3 DNA follows: TGCAGTGCTAGAACCACAGGGTTGCAGACTGAAGCTTTCTTT. Translation: CSARTTGLQTEAFF.